This TCR beta chain stems from a study of a mutant IDH1 vaccine in newly diagnosed glioma. About the study: Of the patients given treatment, roughly 62% were male and approximately 40% were female, and a mean age of around 38 years was recorded. Notes on the study in general: Pseudoprogression apparently tracked independently of changes in top peripheral T cell clonotypes.

Germline trimming cut 2 bases from V and 2 bases from J; bases unmatched to any gene: 3. The CDR3 contains 15 residues. Germline lookup yields CDR1 LNHNV and CDR2 YYDKDF (reference sequence). The time point here: baseline, week 1 (first vaccination visit). Regarding treatment: pre-vaccination baseline after standard-of-care therapy. New IDH1-mutant, ATRX-lost WHO grade 3 or 4 astrocytomas occurred in donors. Turning to this clone: What it binds is unknown.

Sequencing used immunoSEQ multiplex PCR; TCRdb keeps in-frame clones, though not all of them. The repertoire holds tens of thousands of clones, with 93% as singletons. The receptor was derived from a middle-aged man with glioma. The chain carries TRBV15 and TRBJ2-7; the match to TRBD2 covers 10 bases. Specimen: PBMCs, collected from a glioma patient treated with radiotherapy, temozolomide or both. The CDR3 loop reads CATSRILAGAYEQYF. DNA for the CDR3: TGTGCCACCAGCAGAATCCTAGCGGGGGCCTACGAGCAGTACTTC. Full variable domain (missing parts from reference TRBV15 and TRBJ2-7): DAMVIQNPRYQVTQFGKPVTLSCSQTLNHNVMYWYQQKSSQAPKLLFHYYDKDFNNEADTPDNFQSRRPNTSFCFLDIRSPGLGDTAMYLCATSRILAGAYEQYFGPGTRLTVT.